A single sample is the source of the 24 T cell receptor beta chains below, sequenced in a study of shared clonotypes between healthy human individuals (TCRdb year 2020). The library was built by means of the immunoSEQ multiplex PCR assay. The source is immuneACCESS, and TCRdb retained only in-frame sequences with V and J called. Part of the clones is not carried over; for the studies checked, unresolved V genes explain less than half of this, and the remainder is unexplained. The sample has around 690,000 clones on record, roughly 91% of them singletons. The ten largest account for 34% of the sample. Sequencing input: memory CD8+ T cells from PBMCs. The cell subset or site label here, explained by the study, means: CD45RO+ cells pooled with CCR7-negative TemRA cells. These receptor sequences come from a man aged 18 to 29 in good health. Some clones in this sample may be carry-over from other donors' samples.

This clone was counted only a few times. V and J are TRBV7-8 and TRBJ2-7; D gene ambiguous. V was pared by 1 base and J by 5 bases, with 9 bases between. CDR1 is SGHVS and CDR2 is FQNEAQ in the germline V gene. The CDR3 contains 13 residues. The CDR3 here is CASSLVGLDEQYF. For the CDR3, the DNA is TGTGCCAGCAGCTTAGTGGGCCTCGACGAGCAGTACTTC. The variable domain in full, with the rest retrieved from reference TRBV7-8 and TRBJ2-7, is GAGVSQSPRYKVAKRGQDVALRCDPISGHVSLFWYQQALGQGPEFLTYFQNEAQLDKSGLPSDRFFAERPEGSVSTLKIQRTQQEDSAVYLCASSLVGLDEQYFGPGTRLTVT.

The chain uses TRBV27 and TRBJ1-1; D might be TRBD1 (5 bases). The CDR3 is 14 amino acids. Trimming cost V 1 base and J 5 bases, with 11 bases left between them. In germline, CDR1 is MNHEY, CDR2 SMNVEV (reference sequence). In DNA form, the CDR3 reads TGTGCCAGCAGTTTATGGGGGAAGGGGACTGAAGCTTTCTTT. It is translated as CASSLWGKGTEAFF.

The chain combines TRBV5-6 with TRBJ1-2; D gene uncertain. Germline CDR1 reads SGHDT; CDR2 reads YYEEEE. The ends were cut back, 4 bases at V and 10 bases at J, with 23 bases in the middle. CDR3 length: 15 amino acids. CDR3 in amino acids: CASSPSKPPLDDYTF. CDR3 in DNA: TGTGCCAGCAGCCCATCTAAGCCCCCTTTGGATGACTACACCTTC.

V and J are TRBV7-7 and TRBJ2-5; maybe TRBD1 (5 bases). Germline V gene sequence: CDR1 SSHAT, CDR2 FNYEAQ (reference sequence). V shed 3 bases and J shed 5 bases, with 13 bases lying between them. The CDR3 runs 14 residues. The CDR3 spells CASSLTVNRETQYF. The CDR3, as DNA: TGTGCCAGCAGCTTGACAGTCAATAGGGAGACCCAGTACTTC.

The chain links TRBV13 to TRBJ2-5; no firm D call. The length of the CDR3 is 14 residues. Per germline, CDR1 PRHDT and CDR2 FYEKMQ (reference sequence). Trimming shortened V by 5 bases and J by 0 bases, and 10 bases separated the two germline ends. CDR3 nucleotide sequence: TGTGCCAGCAGCGACGGACGGAACCAAGAGACCCAGTACTTC. As protein: CASSDGRNQETQYF.

This clone has ten or more counts. The rearrangement joins TRBV10-1 to TRBJ2-1; tentatively, D is TRBD2 (6 bases). The CDR3 is made up of 16 amino acids. Germline V gene lookup returns CDR1 WNHNN and CDR2 SYGVQD (reference sequence). Between the trimmed V and J ends, which lost 3 bases and 4 bases, there was a span of 16 bases. This CDR3 reads CASSDVREAPYNEQFF. CDR3 in DNA: TGCGCCAGCAGTGATGTGCGGGAAGCCCCTTACAATGAGCAGTTCTTC.

The V and J genes are TRBV6-5 and TRBJ2-1; the D gene is possibly TRBD2 (6 bases). The CDR3 is 14 amino acids. V dropped 6 bases and J dropped 7 bases, with 16 bases sitting between them. Germline CDR1 and CDR2: MNHEY and SVGAGI. The CDR3 DNA reads as TGTGCCAGCAGCCCCGGAGGGCCGGTTAATGAGCAGTTCTTC. It translates to CASSPGGPVNEQFF.

V is TRBV27 and J is TRBJ2-5; 8 bases map to TRBD1. The last part of the DNA fits TRBJ2-7 better; the J call may be wrong. This CDR3 has 14 amino acids. Germline CDR1 is MNHEY and CDR2 is SMNVEV (reference sequence). CDR3 sequence reads: CASASWTGLHEQYF. The CDR3 bases are TGTGCCAGCGCATCGTGGACAGGGCTACACGAGCAGTACTTC.

The rearrangement joins TRBV5-1 to TRBJ2-7; D is perhaps TRBD1 or TRBD2 (5 bases each). Germline loops: CDR1 SGHRS, CDR2 YFSETQ. The CDR3 is 16 residues long. Deletions cut 1 base from V and 0 bases from J, with 14 bases between. The CDR3 nucleotides read TGCGCCAGCAGCTTGTCCCTCGGGGCGAGCTCCTACGAGCAGTACTTC. It codes for CASSLSLGASSYEQYF.

The genes are TRBV6-5 and TRBJ2-1; the D gene could be TRBD1 or TRBD2 (5 bases each). The CDR3 extends over 13 amino acids. Trimming took off 2 bases at V and 7 bases at J, with 9 bases between the two ends. Germline V gene lookup returns CDR1 MNHEY and CDR2 SVGAGI. CDR3 nucleotide sequence: TGTGCCAGCAGTTACGAGGGGAGTAATGAGCAGTTCTTC. It yields the protein CASSYEGSNEQFF.

DNA of the CDR3: TGTGCCAGCACTCTAGCGGGATTCCAAGAGACCCAGTACTTC. It yields the protein CASTLAGFQETQYF. The V and J genes are TRBV6-6 and TRBJ2-5, with 9 bases lining up with TRBD2. CDR3 length equals 14 residues. The trim removed 7 bases at V and 1 base at J, leaving 4 bases unmatched. The germline gives CDR1 MNHNY, CDR2 SVGAGI (reference sequence).

The chain couples TRBV27 to TRBJ2-7; no definite D call. V gave up 3 bases and J gave up 2 bases, with 14 bases separating them. The CDR3 length is 15 residues. The germline gives CDR1 MNHEY, CDR2 SMNVEV (reference sequence). Written as DNA, the CDR3 is TGTGCCAGCAGTTTTAGGGTTCCGACGACCTACGAGCAGTACTTC. Translated, it gives CASSFRVPTTYEQYF.

The table lists this clone with a few counts. The V and J genes are TRBV2 and TRBJ2-7; D remains ambiguous. Germline values: CDR1 SNHLY, CDR2 FYNNEI. The CDR3 totals 10 residues. V lost 8 bases and J lost 4, with 6 bases in between. The CDR3 spells CASSYYEQYF. The CDR3, as DNA: TGTGCCAGCTCGTATTACGAGCAGTACTTC.

The genes are TRBV11-2 and TRBJ1-1, with D perhaps TRBD1 (5 bases). Trimming took off 6 bases at V and 7 bases at J, with 18 bases between the two ends. The CDR3 has 14 residues. CDR1 SGHAT and CDR2 FQNNGV come from the germline V gene. CDR3 in DNA: TGTGCCAGCAGTAACCGGGACGGAGAGAATGAAGCTTTCTTT. Translated: CASSNRDGENEAFF.

The chain is built from TRBV13 and TRBJ2-7; 10 nucleotides line up with TRBD2. The ends lost 4 bases at V and 5 bases at J; junction bases unmatched: 5. Germline V lookup: CDR1 PRHDT, CDR2 FYEKMQ (reference sequence). The CDR3 runs to 14 residues. The CDR3 reads CASSSLAGDNEQYF. The DNA of the CDR3 is TGTGCCAGCAGCTCTCTAGCGGGAGACAACGAGCAGTACTTC. The full variable domain, with the rest looked up from reference TRBV13 and TRBJ2-7, is AAGVIQSPRHLIKEKRETATLKCYPIPRHDTVYWYQQGPGQDPQFLISFYEKMQSDKGSIPDRFSAQQFSDYHSELNMSSLELGDSALYFCASSSLAGDNEQYFGPGTRLTVT.

V usage is TRBV7-2 and J usage is TRBJ2-7; tentatively, D is TRBD1 (5 bases). Germline CDR1 is SGHTA and CDR2 is FQGNSA. V was pared by 5 bases and J by 5 bases, with 19 bases between. The length of the CDR3 is 15 residues. This chain's CDR3 is CASSLPGQGDHEQYF. The CDR3 coding sequence is TGTGCCAGCAGCCTCCCCGGCCAGGGTGACCACGAGCAGTACTTC.

This chain links TRBV30 with TRBJ2-5; D not resolved. Matching the DNA end better, TRBJ2-7 makes the J call doubtful. This CDR3 comprises 13 residues. Germline CDR1 is GTSNPN and CDR2 is SVGIG (reference sequence). The CDR3 sequence is CAWSVGPPYEQYF. The CDR3 DNA reads TGTGCCTGGAGTGTCGGCCCTCCTTACGAGCAGTACTTC.

This clone was detected once. The J gene is TRBJ2-3, the V gene TRBV14, with a tentative D call TRBD2 (6 bases). The CDR3 has 18 residues. Trimming shortened V by 4 bases and J by 4 bases, and 24 bases separated the two germline ends. In germline, CDR1 is SGHDN, CDR2 FVKESK. CDR3 residues: CASSLVAGGKVGADTQYF. The CDR3 DNA is TGTGCCAGCAGCCTAGTAGCCGGCGGGAAGGTGGGGGCAGATACGCAGTATTTT. Based on the CDR3 plus reference TRBV14 and TRBJ2-3, the full variable domain is EAGVTQFPSHSVIEKGQTVTLRCDPISGHDNLYWYRRVMGKEIKFLLHFVKESKQDESGMPNNRFLAERTGGTYSTLKVQPAELEDSGVYFCASSLVAGGKVGADTQYFGPGTRLTVL.

V usage is TRBV6-5 and J usage is TRBJ2-3, with 8 bases identical to TRBD2. This CDR3 has 16 residues. V lost 0 bases, J lost 6 bases, and 8 bases stayed unmatched. CDR1 and CDR2 from the germline V gene are MNHEY and SVGAGI. Here the CDR3 DNA reads TGTGCCAGCAGTTACTCGACGCCTAGCGGGCCCGATACGCAGTATTTT. Its translation is CASSYSTPSGPDTQYF.

This chain joins TRBV27 and TRBJ2-1, with D unresolved. CDR1 and CDR2 from the germline V gene are MNHEY and SMNVEV (reference sequence). The CDR3 length is 13 residues. V was trimmed by 8 bases and J by 3 bases, leaving 11 bases between them. CDR3 region: CASHSFGYNEQFF. CDR3 bases: TGTGCCAGCCACAGCTTCGGCTACAATGAGCAGTTCTTC.

The J gene is TRBJ2-7, the V gene TRBV7-9; 10 bases align to TRBD2. J gave up 3 bases and V 5 bases, and 10 bases lay outside the gene matches. From germline, CDR1 is SEHNR and CDR2 FQNEAQ (reference sequence). This CDR3 has 16 amino acids. The CDR3 nucleotides read TGTGCCAGCAGCCAGGGAGCGGGAGGGGGAGGCTACGAGCAGTACTTC. The encoded protein is CASSQGAGGGGYEQYF.

The rearrangement links TRBV4-1 to TRBJ2-2; 8 positions agree with TRBD2. The CDR3 contains 14 residues. J lost 4 bases, V lost 8 bases, and 6 bases had no gene match. CDR1 is MGHRA, CDR2 YSYEKL, per germline. This CDR3 is CASAGGVITGELFF. The CDR3 nucleotides are TGCGCCAGCGCGGGGGGAGTAATCACCGGGGAGCTGTTTTTT.

This chain joins TRBV6-1 and TRBJ2-7; 8 bases are shared with TRBD1. Germline V gene lookup returns CDR1 MNHNS and CDR2 SASEGT. This CDR3 is built from 15 residues. The junction had 6 bases not matched to a gene; V was cut back by 4 bases and J by 1 base. CDR3 DNA sequence: TGTGCCAGCAGTGGTCGGACAGGGCGGTCCTACGAGCAGTACTTC. Protein sequence: CASSGRTGRSYEQYF.

This chain joins TRBV7-9 and TRBJ2-2; 7 bases line up with TRBD2. V shed 4 bases and J 4 bases; nucleotides not matched to a gene: 9. Germline V gene data show CDR1 as SEHNR and CDR2 as FQNEAQ (reference sequence). This CDR3 contains 16 residues. The CDR3 protein is CASSSRTRPATGELFF. In DNA, the CDR3 is TGTGCCAGCAGCTCCCGGACTAGGCCGGCCACCGGGGAGCTGTTTTTT.